This T cell receptor (beta chain) derives from a study of control samples from healthy donors and cancer patients. Data came from immunoSEQ multiplex PCR; TCRdb stores just in-frame clones and leaves some out. The sample records about 100,000 clones, about 90% being singletons. Trimming left V 6 bases short and J 2 bases short, with 13 bases between. The CDR3 extends over 15 amino acids. The germline V gene has CDR1 MGHDK and CDR2 SYGVNS. The TCR sequence derives from a woman aged 45-65 years in good health. The chain couples TRBV25-1 to TRBJ2-2, with D tentatively TRBD2 (5 bases). What was sequenced was blood. In DNA form, the CDR3 reads TGTGCCAGCAGCCCGCATCGGGGTAACACCGGGGAGCTGTTTTTT. Residues: CASSPHRGNTGELFF.